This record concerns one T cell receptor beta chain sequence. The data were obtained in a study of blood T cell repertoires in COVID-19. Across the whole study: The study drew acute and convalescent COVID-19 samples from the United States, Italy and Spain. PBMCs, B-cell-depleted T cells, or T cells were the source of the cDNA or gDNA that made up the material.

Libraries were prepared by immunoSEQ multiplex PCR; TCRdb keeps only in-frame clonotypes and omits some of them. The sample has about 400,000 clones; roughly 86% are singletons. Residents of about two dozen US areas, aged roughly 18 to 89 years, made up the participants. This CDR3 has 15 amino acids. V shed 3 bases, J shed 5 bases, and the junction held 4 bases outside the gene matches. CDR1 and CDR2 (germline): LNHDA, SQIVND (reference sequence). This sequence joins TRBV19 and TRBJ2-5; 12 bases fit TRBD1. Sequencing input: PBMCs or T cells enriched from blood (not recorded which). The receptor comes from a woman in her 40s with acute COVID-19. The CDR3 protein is CASSIGTGGEETQYF. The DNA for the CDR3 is TGTGCCAGTAGTATTGGGACAGGGGGCGAGGAGACCCAGTACTTC.